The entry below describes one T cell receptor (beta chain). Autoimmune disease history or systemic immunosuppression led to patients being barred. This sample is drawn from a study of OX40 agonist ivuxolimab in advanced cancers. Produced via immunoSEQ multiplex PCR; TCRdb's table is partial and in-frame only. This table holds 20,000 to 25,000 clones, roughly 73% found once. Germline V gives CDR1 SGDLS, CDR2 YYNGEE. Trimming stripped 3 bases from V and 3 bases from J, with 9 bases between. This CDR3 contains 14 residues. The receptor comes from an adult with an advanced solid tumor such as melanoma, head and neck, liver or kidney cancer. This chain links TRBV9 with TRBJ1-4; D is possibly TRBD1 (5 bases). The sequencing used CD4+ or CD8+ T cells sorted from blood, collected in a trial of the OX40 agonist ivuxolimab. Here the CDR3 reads CASSAGTPNEKLFF. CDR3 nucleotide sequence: TGTGCCAGCAGCGCCGGGACCCCTAATGAAAAACTGTTTTTT.